Listed below are T cell receptor beta chains from one sample, sequenced in a study of cytomegalovirus exposure and HLA in healthy donors. The repertoire was sequenced with immunoSEQ multiplex PCR; TCRdb's copy has only in-frame clones and lacks some. Of 150,000 to 200,000 clones in the sample, roughly 86% were seen once. Sample: PBMCs. These receptors all stem from a woman aged 18-29 years in good health and CMV-seropositive. Both conserved end residues are part of each CDR3. A D gene is named only where the DNA matches it firmly. Not all rows give a size; the values are once, few, many and, for expanded clones, a class.

J | V | size | D | CDR3 | DNA
TRBJ2-5 | TRBV11-3 | . | . | CASSLRRGQGETQYF | TGTGCCAGCAGCTTAAGGAGGGGGCAAGGAGAGACCCAGTACTTC
TRBJ2-7 | TRBV6-6 | . | . | CASSYSGPLEQYF | TGTGCCAGCAGTTACTCGGGCCCCCTCGAGCAGTACTTC
TRBJ2-2 | TRBV6-1 | . | TRBD1 | CASSRDRSSRELFF | TGTGCCAGCAGTCGGGACAGGTCATCCCGGGAGCTGTTTTTT
TRBJ2-1 | TRBV11-3 | . | . | CASSLYREQFF | TGTGCCAGCAGCTTATATCGGGAGCAGTTCTTC
TRBJ2-7 | TRBV7-9 | . | TRBD2 | CASSFPLAGVEQYF | TGTGCCAGCAGCTTTCCGCTAGCGGGAGTCGAGCAGTACTTC
TRBJ2-5 | TRBV13 | . | TRBD2 | CASSRTSVRPEVETQYF | TGTGCCAGCAGCCGGACTAGCGTTAGGCCAGAAGTGGAGACCCAGTACTTC
TRBJ2-3 | TRBV6-6 | . | . | CASSYGGEADTQYF | TGTGCCAGCAGTTACGGAGGGGAGGCAGATACGCAGTATTTT
TRBJ1-1 | TRBV28 | . | . | CASSFGWRTEAFF | TGTGCCAGCAGTTTTGGTTGGAGGACTGAAGCTTTCTTT
TRBJ2-3 | TRBV4-2 | few | . | CASSPGLGSTDTQYF | TGTGCCAGCAGCCCAGGACTCGGAAGCACAGATACGCAGTATTTT
TRBJ2-1 | TRBV11-1 | . | . | CASSSPHRGLYNEQFF | TGTGCCAGCAGCTCCCCGCACAGGGGACTCTACAATGAGCAGTTCTTC
TRBJ2-7 | TRBV6-4 | . | . | CASRWRVSAGLAYEQYF | TGTGCCAGCAGGTGGAGGGTTTCTGCGGGACTGGCCTACGAGCAGTACTTC
TRBJ2-1 | TRBV6-6 | . | TRBD2 | CASSYPERETRNEQFF | TGTGCCAGCAGTTACCCCGAGCGGGAGACTCGGAATGAGCAGTTCTTC
TRBJ2-2 | TRBV6-5 | . | . | CASKVNSGGTGELFF | TGTGCCAGCAAGGTGAACAGCGGAGGCACCGGGGAGCTGTTTTTT
TRBJ2-5 | TRBV15 | . | . | CATSRDMRVETQYF | TGTGCCACCAGCAGAGATATGCGGGTAGAGACCCAGTACTTC
TRBJ2-4 | TRBV19 | . | . | CASSTSFMGANLAKNIQYF | TGTGCCAGTAGTACTTCATTTATGGGGGCCAATCTAGCCAAAAACATTCAGTACTTC
TRBJ2-1 | TRBV19 | . | TRBD2 | CASSMGLAGKHYNEQFF | TGTGCCAGTAGTATGGGACTAGCGGGAAAACACTACAATGAGCAGTTCTTC
TRBJ2-2 | TRBV30 | . | . | CAWSVGKFSQGTGELFF | TGTGCCTGGAGTGTGGGAAAGTTCAGCCAGGGCACCGGGGAGCTGTTTTTT
TRBJ1-3 | TRBV6-5 | . | . | CASSYSRQGGNTIYF | TGTGCCAGCAGTTACTCACGGCAGGGAGGAAACACCATATATTTT
TRBJ2-7 | TRBV4-1 | . | TRBD2 | CASSQDWASGSYEQYF | TGCGCCAGCAGCCAAGATTGGGCTAGCGGTTCCTACGAGCAGTACTTC
TRBJ2-7 | TRBV5-4 | . | TRBD1 | CASSSPGQVSEQYF | TGTGCCAGCAGCAGCCCGGGACAGGTTAGCGAGCAGTACTTC
TRBJ2-3 | TRBV7-6 | . | . | CASSLGETDTQYF | TGTGCCAGCAGCTTAGGGGAGACAGATACGCAGTATTTT
TRBJ2-7 | TRBV7-9 | . | TRBD1 | CASRLGQGNYEQYF | TGTGCCAGCAGATTGGGACAGGGAAACTACGAGCAGTACTTC
TRBJ2-2 | TRBV28 | . | . | CASSLMGGRTGELFF | TGTGCCAGCAGTTTAATGGGGGGTCGAACCGGGGAGCTGTTTTTT
TRBJ2-3 | TRBV6-1 | . | TRBD2 | CASIGTSGSGDTQYF | TGTGCCAGCATAGGGACTAGCGGGAGTGGAGATACGCAGTATTTT
TRBJ2-5 | TRBV5-1 | . | . | CASSLGAVVETQYF | TGCGCCAGCAGCTTGGGGGCAGTAGTAGAGACCCAGTACTTC
TRBJ2-7 | TRBV5-1 | . | TRBD2 | CASSLGLAGGPTSYEQYF | TGCGCCAGCAGCTTAGGACTAGCGGGAGGGCCGACGAGCTACGAGCAGTACTTC
TRBJ2-7 | TRBV5-6 | . | . | CASSRWDFSYEQYF | TGTGCCAGCAGCCGCTGGGACTTCTCCTACGAGCAGTACTTC
TRBJ2-7 | TRBV21-1 | once | . | CASSNRDSVYEQYF | TGTGCCAGCAGCAACCGGGACTCCGTCTACGAGCAGTACTTC
TRBJ2-7 | TRBV11-2 | . | . | CASSLPSVEQYF | TGTGCCAGCAGCTTACCTAGCGTCGAGCAGTACTTC
TRBJ2-7 | TRBV7-2 | . | TRBD1 | CASSPQTGHGEQYF | TGTGCCAGCAGCCCGCAGACAGGGCATGGCGAGCAGTACTTC
TRBJ1-2 | TRBV2 | . | TRBD1 | CASSPGQGWGYTF | TGTGCCAGCAGTCCGGGACAGGGATGGGGCTACACCTTC
TRBJ2-3 | TRBV4-2 | . | TRBD2 | CASSQAWAGGPGTQYF | TGTGCCAGCAGCCAAGCGTGGGCGGGAGGGCCTGGTACGCAGTATTTT
TRBJ2-1 | TRBV2 | once | . | CASTTQRLDNEQFF | TGTGCCAGCACCACCCAGCGGTTGGACAATGAGCAGTTCTTC
TRBJ1-1 | TRBV7-9 | once | . | CASSLRGAGDTEAFF | TGTGCCAGCAGCCTCCGGGGGGCAGGGGACACTGAAGCTTTCTTT
TRBJ2-7 | TRBV21-1 | few | . | CASSSEFNF | TGTGCCAGCAGCAGTGAGTTTAACTTC
TRBJ1-2 | TRBV6-5 | . | TRBD1 | CASSRTGDNYGYTF | TGTGCCAGCAGCCGGACAGGGGATAACTATGGCTACACCTTC
TRBJ2-3 | TRBV9 | . | . | CASSVDRGPTDTQYF | TGTGCCAGCAGCGTAGATAGGGGCCCCACAGATACGCAGTATTTT
TRBJ2-7 | TRBV5-6 | . | . | CASSFNPYEQYF | TGTGCCAGCAGCTTCAATCCCTACGAGCAGTACTTC
TRBJ2-1 | TRBV5-4 | . | . | CASSLARGYEQFF | TGTGCCAGCAGCTTAGCGAGGGGGTATGAGCAGTTCTTC
TRBJ2-5 | TRBV27 | . | . | CASSGGGGETQYF | TGTGCCAGCAGCGGAGGCGGCGGAGAGACCCAGTACTTC
TRBJ2-1 | TRBV29-1 | . | TRBD2 | CSLTETSPSNEQFF | TGCAGCCTTACCGAGACTAGCCCCAGCAATGAGCAGTTCTTC
TRBJ1-4 | TRBV5-4 | . | . | CASSLPRGEKLFF | TGTGCCAGCAGCCTCCCACGCGGTGAAAAACTGTTTTTT
TRBJ1-1 | TRBV30 | . | TRBD1 | CAWSQGVATEAFF | TGTGCCTGGAGTCAGGGGGTGGCAACTGAAGCTTTCTTT
TRBJ2-4 | TRBV28 | . | TRBD1 | CASSSQGAGNIQYF | TGTGCCAGCAGTAGCCAGGGGGCCGGGAACATTCAGTACTTC
TRBJ2-5 | TRBV7-2 | . | . | CASSLDRETQYF | TGTGCCAGCAGCTTAGATCGGGAGACCCAGTACTTC
TRBJ2-5 | TRBV19 | . | . | CASSNPGTPWEETQYF | TGTGCCAGTAGTAACCCAGGGACTCCCTGGGAGGAGACCCAGTACTTC
TRBJ1-1 | TRBV29-1 | . | . | CSVEGRLSTEAFF | TGCAGCGTTGAAGGTCGCCTATCCACTGAAGCTTTCTTT
TRBJ2-1 | TRBV27 | . | TRBD2 | CASSLWTSVYNEQFF | TGTGCCAGCAGTTTATGGACTAGCGTGTACAATGAGCAGTTCTTC
TRBJ2-5 | TRBV14 | . | TRBD1 | CASSPRQGSQETQYF | TGTGCCAGCAGCCCGCGACAGGGATCCCAAGAGACCCAGTACTTC
TRBJ2-5 | TRBV11-3 | . | TRBD2 | CASSLDGRAQYF | TGTGCCAGCAGCTTAGACGGGAGGGCCCAGTACTTC
TRBJ1-4 | TRBV5-4 | . | TRBD1 | CASSKGTGGPEKLFF | TGTGCCAGCAGCAAAGGTACAGGGGGCCCTGAAAAACTGTTTTTT
TRBJ2-2 | TRBV11-3 | . | . | CASSLVSGTGELFF | TGTGCCAGCAGCTTAGTCTCGGGCACCGGGGAGCTGTTTTTT
TRBJ2-5 | TRBV4-2 | . | TRBD1 | CASSQGQGFQETQYF | TGTGCCAGCAGCCAGGGACAGGGATTCCAAGAGACCCAGTACTTC
TRBJ2-1 | TRBV7-3 | . | TRBD2 | CASSLQALAGEREQFF | TGTGCCAGCAGCTTACAGGCACTAGCGGGAGAAAGGGAGCAGTTCTTC
TRBJ2-2 | TRBV10-3 | . | . | CAISDPVGDTGELFF | TGTGCCATCAGTGATCCGGTAGGGGACACCGGGGAGCTGTTTTTT
TRBJ2-2 | TRBV5-1 | few | TRBD2 | CASSRSGAADTGELFF | TGCGCCAGCAGCCGAAGCGGGGCGGCCGACACCGGGGAGCTGTTTTTT
TRBJ2-7 | TRBV27 | . | TRBD1 | CASSSLGTGYHEQYF | TGTGCCAGCAGTTCCCTCGGGACAGGGTACCACGAGCAGTACTTC
TRBJ2-1 | TRBV7-3 | . | TRBD1 | CASSYRGQGNNEQFF | TGTGCCAGCAGCTATAGGGGACAGGGTAACAATGAGCAGTTCTTC
TRBJ2-7 | TRBV30 | . | TRBD1 | CAWSPDRVQQYF | TGTGCCTGGAGTCCGGACAGGGTGCAGCAGTACTTC
TRBJ2-7 | TRBV5-1 | . | TRBD2 | CASRTSGSYEQYF | TGCGCCAGCAGGACTAGCGGCTCCTACGAGCAGTACTTC